The T cell receptor (beta chain) under discussion was sequenced for a study of T-cell reconstitution after alpha-beta-depleted transplantation in children. This clonotype was seen at least ten times. As it was prepared, the TCRbeta library received unique molecular identifiers. Via MiXCR, TCRdb re-called the PCR reads, giving one row per CDR3 protein. The sample lists about 72,000 distinct CDR3 sequences, 6% to 8% seen once, with less than 3% in the top ten. There are 12 residues in the CDR3. V was shortened by 3 bases and J by 7 bases, with 13 bases between the two germline ends. Germline V lookup: CDR1 SQVTM, CDR2 ANQGSEA.

The sample here was PBMCs from the stem cell graft donor, taken from the stem cell graft. The chain recombines TRBV29-1 with TRBJ2-7; D is possibly TRBD1 or TRBD2 (6 bases each). The clonotype was recovered from a human donor who donated a stem cell graft to a child with acute lymphoblastic leukemia. As DNA, the CDR3 is TGCAGCGTTGAGAGGGGGGCGCATGAGCAGTACTTC. This gives the protein CSVERGAHEQYF.